This T cell receptor beta chain was found in a study of spatial heterogeneity in lung cancer. Findings of the study overall: Relative to follow-up, resection was when ubiquitous expanded tumor TCRs appeared more in blood.

With V trimmed by 7 bases and J by 2 bases, 9 bases remained unmatched. This CDR3 contains 16 residues. This clonotype was observed many times. Its antigen is currently unknown. The time point here: sample taken at primary tumor resection. Whole RNA was taken from tumor, nontumor lung or frozen PBMC; it was then sequenced unsorted. About 73 TRACERx patients with early, untreated non-small cell lung cancer donated samples. TCR cDNA molecules were tagged individually, and each one carried a unique molecular identifier. TCRdb processed the 5' RACE reads anew with MiXCR; each CDR3 protein has one entry. The sample shows 50,000 or so distinct CDR3 sequences, approximately 7.6% of them seen only once.

The receptor comes from a female donor with early-stage non-small cell lung cancer. The chain has TRBV12-3 or TRBV12-4 and TRBJ2-2, with 8 bases fitting TRBD2. The source material was PBMCs, sampled at surgery. CDR3 nucleotide sequence: TGTGCCAGCATCCCGCCCGGGAGGGACAACACCGGGGAGCTGTTTTTT. This gives the protein CASIPPGRDNTGELFF.